This T cell receptor (beta chain) was obtained from a study of monozygotic twins with inflammatory bowel disease. Template-switch reactions added UMIs with a 6-nucleotide sample barcode. TCRdb processed the 5' RACE reads again and assigns one entry to each CDR3 protein, with no DNA. The sample totals about 450,000 distinct CDR3 sequences. Germline values: CDR1 MNHNS, CDR2 SASEGT. This CDR3 region has 12 residues. Total RNA was isolated from whole blood without T cell sorting. Sequenced material: blood. The rearrangement links TRBV6-1 to TRBJ2-3. The receptor was derived from a human donor with ulcerative colitis or Crohn's disease, or a healthy co-twin of an affected twin (not recorded which). CDR3 region: CASSKDFATQYF.